The rows below give T cell receptor beta chains drawn from one sample of a study of T cell responses to AZD1222 COVID-19 vaccine. Repertoires were generated with immunoSEQ multiplex PCR, while TCRdb's copy carries only in-frame clones and drops some. The data contain about 100,000 clones, about 93% of them singletons. Sequenced material: peripheral blood, taken on day 0 of AZD1222 vaccination. The receptors shown here come from an adult in good health. Both conserved end residues are part of each CDR3. D genes are given only for firm matches. Clone size is not always given. Where it is, it says once, few, many or a class for expanded clones.

clone size	D gene	V gene	J gene	CDR3 protein	CDR3 DNA
.	TRBD1	TRBV7-2	TRBJ1-3	CASSLDSGQGSGNTIYF	TGTGCCAGCAGCTTAGATTCGGGACAGGGCTCTGGAAACACCATATATTTT
once	.	TRBV5-5	TRBJ1-4	CASSSSTTNEKLFF	TGTGCCAGCAGCTCGTCTACAACTAATGAAAAACTGTTTTTT
.	.	TRBV4-1	TRBJ1-5	CASSQDRGPGQPQHF	TGCGCCAGCAGCCAAGATAGAGGCCCGGGTCAGCCCCAGCATTTT
.	TRBD2	TRBV7-9	TRBJ2-1	CASSLGGLAGYNEQFF	TGTGCCAGCAGTCTAGGGGGCCTAGCGGGGTACAATGAGCAGTTCTTC
once	.	TRBV2	TRBJ1-1	CASTPGGVRSKNF	TGTGCCAGCACCCCGGGGGGGGTCCGGAGCAAGAACTTT
.	.	TRBV5-4	TRBJ1-4	CASSSRRGEGEKLFF	TGTGCCAGCAGCTCGCGCCGAGGGGAGGGTGAAAAACTGTTTTTT
.	.	TRBV7-2	TRBJ1-5	CASSNRMGRGKTAGEPQHF	TGTGCCAGCAGCAATCGGATGGGGAGGGGTAAAACCGCAGGGGAGCCCCAGCATTTT
.	TRBD2	TRBV7-8	TRBJ2-1	CASSSEAGGWDEQFF	TGTGCCAGCAGCTCGGAAGCGGGAGGGTGGGATGAGCAGTTCTTC
.	.	TRBV27	TRBJ2-6	CASSYQGGTGANVLTF	TGTGCCAGCAGTTATCAGGGCGGGACTGGGGCCAACGTCCTGACTTTC
.	.	TRBV9	TRBJ1-5	CASSRDFSNQPQHF	TGTGCCAGCAGCCGGGACTTTAGCAATCAGCCCCAGCATTTT
.	.	TRBV19	TRBJ2-2	CASSMFQAGELFF	TGTGCCAGTAGTATGTTCCAAGCCGGGGAGCTGTTTTTT
.	TRBD1	TRBV7-6	TRBJ1-4	CASSPGDRDEKLFF	TGTGCCAGCAGCCCAGGGGACAGGGACGAGAAACTGTTTTTT
.	.	TRBV9	TRBJ2-3	CASSVGLTDTQYF	TGTGCCAGCAGCGTAGGTTTAACAGATACGCAGTATTTT
.	TRBD1	TRBV7-3	TRBJ1-1	CASSDPGQGVTEAFF	TGTGCCAGCAGCGACCCGGGACAGGGGGTTACTGAAGCTTTCTTT
.	.	TRBV19	TRBJ1-1	CASSTSPLGTEAFF	TGTGCCAGTAGTACTAGCCCCTTGGGCACTGAAGCTTTCTTT
.	.	TRBV5-1	TRBJ1-4	CASSAGHTSNEKLFF	TGCGCCAGCAGCGCGGGACACACATCGAATGAAAAACTGTTTTTT
.	TRBD1	TRBV2	TRBJ1-4	CASYRDRPEKLFF	TGTGCCAGTTACCGGGACAGACCTGAAAAACTGTTTTTT
.	TRBD1	TRBV2	TRBJ1-2	CASSVGTVGYTF	TGTGCCAGCAGTGTAGGGACAGTTGGCTACACCTTC
.	TRBD2	TRBV5-1	TRBJ2-6	CASRIAGERGANVLTF	TGCGCCAGCAGAATAGCGGGAGAACGTGGGGCCAACGTCCTGACTTTC
.	.	TRBV27	TRBJ2-2	CASSLLQGAPIGELFF	TGTGCCAGCAGCCTACTACAGGGCGCCCCCATCGGGGAGCTGTTTTTT
.	TRBD1	TRBV28	TRBJ1-2	CASSLSDRDGGYTF	TGTGCCAGCAGCCTCTCGGACAGGGACGGAGGCTACACCTTC
.	.	TRBV7-3	TRBJ1-1	CASSPSGAFSEAFF	TGTGCCAGCAGCCCCTCCGGGGCATTCTCCGAAGCTTTCTTT
.	.	TRBV6-5	TRBJ1-3	CASSQRPGGNTIYF	TGTGCCAGCAGCCAACGCCCAGGAGGAAACACCATATATTTT
.	TRBD1	TRBV19	TRBJ2-1	CASSIEDRGYSGQFF	TGTGCCAGTAGTATAGAGGACAGGGGATATTCTGGGCAGTTCTTC
.	.	TRBV12-3/TRBV12-4	TRBJ1-5	CASSLRGPQPQHF	TGTGCCAGCAGTTTGAGGGGACCCCAGCCCCAGCATTTT
.	.	TRBV6-1	TRBJ2-1	CASSPRTGSNEQFF	TGTGCCAGCAGCCCACGGACGGGGTCCAATGAGCAGTTCTTC
.	.	TRBV7-3	TRBJ2-3	CASSLLGTTDTQYF	TGTGCCAGCAGCTTACTGGGCACCACAGATACGCAGTATTTT
.	TRBD2	TRBV28	TRBJ2-1	CASSTPIRGRTSGSQDNEQFF	TGTGCCAGCAGTACCCCGATCAGGGGACGGACTAGCGGGAGCCAAGACAATGAGCAGTTCTTC
once	TRBD2	TRBV2	TRBJ2-3	CASKDGAGGQDTQYF	TGTGCCAGCAAGGATGGGGCGGGAGGCCAGGATACGCAGTATTTT
.	.	TRBV15	TRBJ1-4	CATSGDRGRNEKLFF	TGTGCCACCAGCGGAGACAGAGGCCGTAATGAAAAACTGTTTTTT
.	TRBD2	TRBV6-5	TRBJ2-7	CASSHPSGSAHEQYF	TGTGCCAGCAGCCACCCTAGCGGGAGTGCCCACGAGCAGTACTTC
.	.	TRBV28	TRBJ1-6	CASSSQGLDLHF	TGTGCCAGCAGCTCACAGGGTTTAGATCTCCACTTT
.	.	TRBV11-3	TRBJ1-5	CASSLDFNPQPQHF	TGTGCCAGCAGCTTAGATTTTAACCCTCAGCCCCAGCATTTT
few	.	TRBV6-6	TRBJ1-5	CASSYKDQPQHF	TGTGCCAGCAGTTACAAGGATCAGCCCCAGCATTTT
.	.	TRBV19	TRBJ1-6	CASRFEINSPLHF	TGTGCCAGCAGGTTTGAGATTAATTCACCCCTCCACTTT
.	.	TRBV6-5	TRBJ1-4	CASSRRTPTNEKLFF	TGTGCCAGCAGTAGACGGACACCGACTAATGAAAAACTGTTTTTT
.	.	TRBV14	TRBJ1-1	CASSIRPNTEAFF	TGTGCCAGCAGCATACGTCCGAACACTGAAGCTTTCTTT
.	.	TRBV18	TRBJ2-5	CASLPGQQETQYF	TGTGCCAGCTTACCGGGACAACAAGAGACCCAGTACTTC
.	.	TRBV6-6	TRBJ1-1	CASRTPSGRHGTEAFF	TGTGCCAGCCGAACGCCTTCAGGGAGGCATGGCACTGAAGCTTTCTTT
.	.	TRBV5-8	TRBJ1-3	CASSLLSGNTIYF	TGTGCCAGCAGCTTACTATCTGGAAACACCATATATTTT
.	TRBD2	TRBV14	TRBJ2-3	CASSHASSGHTDTQYF	TGTGCCAGCAGCCATGCCAGTAGCGGGCACACAGATACGCAGTATTTT
.	.	TRBV6-5	TRBJ1-1	CASSSSGTANTEAFF	TGTGCCAGCAGCTCCTCAGGAACGGCGAACACTGAAGCTTTCTTT
.	.	TRBV6-5	TRBJ1-6	CASTEDRTFTLHF	TGTGCCAGCACCGAAGACAGGACCTTCACCCTCCACTTT
.	TRBD2	TRBV2	TRBJ2-2	CASSDLGLVNTGELFF	TGTGCCAGCAGTGATCTGGGACTAGTGAACACCGGGGAGCTGTTTTTT
.	.	TRBV6-1	TRBJ1-6	CASSETWGAPLHF	TGTGCCAGCAGTGAAACCTGGGGGGCACCCCTCCACTTT
.	.	TRBV10-2	TRBJ1-5	CASKRGVGNQPQHF	TGCGCCAGCAAACGGGGGGTAGGGAATCAGCCCCAGCATTTT
.	.	TRBV4-2	TRBJ2-2	CASSPLAQNTGELFF	TGTGCCAGCAGCCCTTTGGCGCAGAACACCGGGGAGCTGTTTTTT
.	TRBD1	TRBV29-1	TRBJ1-2	CSVLPSDRDYGYTF	TGCAGCGTTCTGCCCTCCGACAGGGATTATGGCTACACCTTC
.	.	TRBV23-1	TRBJ2-7	CAGGFGQSLGEQYF	TGCGCCGGGGGATTTGGGCAGTCCCTCGGCGAGCAGTACTTC
.	.	TRBV7-9	TRBJ2-3	CASSLESRDEADTQYF	TGTGCCAGCAGCTTAGAGTCAAGGGACGAGGCAGATACGCAGTATTTT